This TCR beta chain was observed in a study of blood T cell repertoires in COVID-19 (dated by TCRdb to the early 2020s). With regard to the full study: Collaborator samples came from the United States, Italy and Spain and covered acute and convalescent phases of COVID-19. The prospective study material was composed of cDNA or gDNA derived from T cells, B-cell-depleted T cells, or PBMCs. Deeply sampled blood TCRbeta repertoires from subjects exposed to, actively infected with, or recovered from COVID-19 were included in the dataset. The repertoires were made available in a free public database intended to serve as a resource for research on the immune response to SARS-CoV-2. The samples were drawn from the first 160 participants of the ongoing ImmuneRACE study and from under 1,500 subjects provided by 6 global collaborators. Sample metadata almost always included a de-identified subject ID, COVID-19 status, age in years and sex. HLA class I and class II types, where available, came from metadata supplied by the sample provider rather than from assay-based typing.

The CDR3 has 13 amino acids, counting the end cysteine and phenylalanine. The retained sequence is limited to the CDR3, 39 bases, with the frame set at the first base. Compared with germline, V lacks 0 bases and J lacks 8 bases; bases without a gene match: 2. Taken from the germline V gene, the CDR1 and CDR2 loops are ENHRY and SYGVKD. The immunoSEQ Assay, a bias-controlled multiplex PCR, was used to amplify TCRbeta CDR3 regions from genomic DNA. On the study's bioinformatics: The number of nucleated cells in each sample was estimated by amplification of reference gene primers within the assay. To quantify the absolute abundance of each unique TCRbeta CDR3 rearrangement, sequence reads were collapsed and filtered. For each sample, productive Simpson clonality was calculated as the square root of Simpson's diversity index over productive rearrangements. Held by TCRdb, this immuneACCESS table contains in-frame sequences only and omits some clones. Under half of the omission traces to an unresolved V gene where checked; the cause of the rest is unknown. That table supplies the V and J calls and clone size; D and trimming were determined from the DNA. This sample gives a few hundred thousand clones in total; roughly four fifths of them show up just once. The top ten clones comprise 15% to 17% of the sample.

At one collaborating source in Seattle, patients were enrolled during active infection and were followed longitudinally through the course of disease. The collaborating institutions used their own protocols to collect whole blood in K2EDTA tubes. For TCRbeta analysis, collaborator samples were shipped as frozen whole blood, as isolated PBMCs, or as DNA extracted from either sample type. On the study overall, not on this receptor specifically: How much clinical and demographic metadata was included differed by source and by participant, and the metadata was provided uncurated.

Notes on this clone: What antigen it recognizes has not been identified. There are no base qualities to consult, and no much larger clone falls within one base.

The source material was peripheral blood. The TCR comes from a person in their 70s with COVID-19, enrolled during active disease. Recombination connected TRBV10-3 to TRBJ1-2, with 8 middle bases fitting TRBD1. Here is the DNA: TGTGCCATCAGTGAGTCGACAGGGGAAGGCTACACCTTC. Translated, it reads CAISESTGEGYTF.